This TCR beta chain derives from a study of human T cells and chemical hapten exposure. TCRdb reprocessed the RACE reads with MiXCR, giving one entry per CDR3 protein. Of 150,000 to 200,000 distinct CDR3 sequences listed, approximately 24% are singletons. The time point was: patch test 3, about 24 weeks after DPC sensitization. Specified treatment: therapeutic diphenylcyclopropenone sensitization with weekly scalp DPC. V was trimmed by 3 bases and J by 7 bases, leaving 18 bases between them. Germline V CDR1 and CDR2: SGHTA, FQGNSA. The CDR3 spans 15 residues. Material: whole blood, obtained in connection with sensitization to the hapten diphenylcyclopropenone (DPC). This clonotype was obtained from a woman aged 35 to 49 with alopecia areata. Some clones in this sample may be carry-over from other donors' samples. The chain has TRBV7-2 and TRBJ1-2, with TRBD1 as a possible D gene (6 bases). The CDR3 is CASSFPYMGAGGYTF. The CDR3 DNA reads as TGTGCCAGCAGCTTCCCTTACATGGGGGCTGGTGGCTACACCTTC.